This TCR beta chain was found in a study of beta chain features in type 1 diabetes. Whole-study results and caveats: Moderate yet significant TCRB CDR3 shortening was seen in Type 1 diabetes patients in all four CD4+ subsets.

CDR3 length equals 14 residues. Per germline, CDR1 KGHSH and CDR2 LQKENI. Deletions cut 6 bases from V and 4 bases from J, with 13 bases between. Comments on this clone: The target antigen is unknown.

The whole isolated RNA underwent reverse transcription, so sequencing captured expressed TCRB transcripts. Sequenced by immunoSEQ multiplex PCR; TCRdb stores in-frame clones only, minus some. The data contain 500,000 to 650,000 clones, 9.5% to 15% of them singletons. Sequenced input: naive CD4+ T cells from blood. This clonotype was sampled from a man aged 25-45 years with type 1 diabetes. This chain links TRBV18 with TRBJ1-5, with D uncertain. The CDR3 DNA is TGTGCCAGCTCCGAGGAGGAGGGTAATCAGCCCCAGCATTTT. The encoded protein is CASSEEEGNQPQHF.